The next 21 T cell receptor beta chains were all read from a single sample in a study of cytomegalovirus exposure and HLA in healthy donors. The PCR ran on 60 Vbeta and 13 Jbeta primers. Repertoires were generated with immunoSEQ multiplex PCR, while TCRdb's copy carries only in-frame clones and drops some. The table includes 75,000 to 90,000 clones, roughly four fifths detected once. Sequencing was carried out using PBMCs. These receptors were taken from a man aged 35 to 55 in good health and CMV-seronegative.

The chain is built from TRBV11-3 and TRBJ2-1, with 7 bases that match TRBD1. Germline loops: CDR1 SGHNT, CDR2 YENEEA. This CDR3 comprises 12 residues. The junction had 6 bases not matched to a gene; V was cut back by 5 bases and J by 11 bases. As DNA, the CDR3 is TGTGCCAGCAGCAGGACAGGCTCCCAGCAGTTCTTC. Translation gives CASSRTGSQQFF.

V gene TRBV6-6 combines with J gene TRBJ2-3; 10 bases align to TRBD2. V lost 6 bases to trimming and J lost 4 bases; unmatched junction nucleotides: 10. CDR1 is MNHNY and CDR2 is SVGAGI in the germline V gene (reference sequence). The CDR3 loop spans 16 amino acids. The CDR3 loop reads CASRGLAERAPDTQYF. The CDR3, as DNA: TGTGCCAGCAGAGGACTAGCGGAGAGGGCGCCAGATACGCAGTATTTT.

This clone has just a few counts. The chain joins TRBV7-6 to TRBJ1-1; no definite D call. The CDR3 loop spans 15 amino acids. Germline-derived CDR1 and CDR2 are SGHVS and FNYEAQ. With 1 base removed from V and 7 bases from J, the gap between germline ends came to 16 bases. The CDR3: CASSLGGTAGIEAFF. The CDR3 bases are TGTGCCAGCAGCTTAGGAGGTACGGCGGGGATTGAAGCTTTCTTT.

The V gene is TRBV29-1, the J gene TRBJ2-1; the match to TRBD2 covers 8 bases. The CDR3 extends over 14 amino acids. V lost 6 bases to trimming and J lost 4 bases; unmatched junction nucleotides: 8. Germline V gene lookup returns CDR1 SQVTM and CDR2 ANQGSEA. CDR3 amino acids: CSVRPREGYNEQFF. In DNA, the CDR3 is TGCAGCGTAAGACCCCGGGAGGGGTACAATGAGCAGTTCTTC.

V is TRBV5-4 and J is TRBJ2-1; a weak D match, TRBD2 (7 bases). V lost 4 bases and J lost 7, with 18 bases in between. In germline, CDR1 is SGHNT, CDR2 YYREEE (reference sequence). The CDR3 runs to 15 residues. The CDR3 coding sequence is TGTGCCAGCAGCGCCCCTGTGGGGGGGGCTAATGAGCAGTTCTTC. It codes for CASSAPVGGANEQFF. The full variable domain, rest sourced from reference TRBV5-4 and TRBJ2-1, is ETGVTQSPTHLIKTRGQQVTLRCSSQSGHNTVSWYQQALGQGPQFIFQYYREEENGRGNFPPRFSGLQFPNYSSELNVNALELDDSALYLCASSAPVGGANEQFFGPGTRLTVL.

V gene TRBV7-2 combines with J gene TRBJ2-1, with 7 bases lining up with TRBD1. V was clipped by 5 bases and J by 2 bases; unmatched bases: 9. CDR3 length equals 16 residues. Looked up from germline, CDR1 is SGHTA and CDR2 is FQGNSA. CDR3 DNA: TGTGCCAGCAGCCGAAATCCCGGGACAGCCTACAATGAGCAGTTCTTC. It yields the protein CASSRNPGTAYNEQFF.

The J gene is TRBJ1-1, the V gene TRBV29-1; D unresolved. V lost 2 bases, J lost 5 bases, and 15 bases lay in between. The CDR3 runs to 14 residues. Germline CDR1 SQVTM, CDR2 ANQGSEA. The CDR3 DNA follows: TGCAGCGTTGAACGTCGGGGAGAAGGGACTGAAGCTTTCTTT. This translates into CSVERRGEGTEAFF. Complete variable domain (other parts from reference TRBV29-1 and TRBJ1-1): SAVISQKPSRDICQRGTSLTIQCQVDSQVTMMFWYRQQPGQSLTLIATANQGSEATYESGFVIDKFPISRPNLTFSTLTVSNMSPEDSSIYLCSVERRGEGTEAFFGQGTRLTVV.

The rearrangement uses TRBV2 and TRBJ2-3, with 10 nucleotides matching TRBD2. The germline V gene encodes CDR1 SNHLY and CDR2 FYNNEI. V lost 3 bases and J lost 5; bases outside the gene matches: 11. The CDR3 sequence is 17 residues long. The CDR3, as DNA: TGTGCCAGCAGTGAGTGTTGGCTAGCGGGAGTCGAAGATACGCAGTATTTT. Protein: CASSECWLAGVEDTQYF.

The V gene is TRBV9, the J gene TRBJ1-5, with 11 bases fitting TRBD1. The CDR3 contains 16 residues. Germline V CDR1 and CDR2: SGDLS, YYNGEE. Germline trimming cut 3 bases from V and 2 bases from J; bases unmatched to any gene: 4. The CDR3 bases are TGTGCCAGCAGCGGTGGACAGGGGGCCGGCAATCAGCCCCAGCATTTT. Protein sequence: CASSGGQGAGNQPQHF.

This clone has more than one count but fewer than ten. J is TRBJ2-5 and V is TRBV5-4; the match to TRBD2 covers 12 bases. Looked up from germline, CDR1 is SGHNT and CDR2 is YYREEE (reference sequence). The CDR3 runs 15 residues. V lost 3 bases to trimming and J lost 5 bases; unmatched junction nucleotides: 5. Here the CDR3 reads CASSSTSGSGETQYF. As DNA, the CDR3 is TGTGCCAGCAGCTCGACTAGCGGGAGCGGGGAGACCCAGTACTTC.

This chain links TRBV5-4 with TRBJ2-7; tentative D call: TRBD2 (6 bases). The germline gives CDR1 SGHNT, CDR2 YYREEE (reference sequence). The V gene lost 4 bases and the J gene lost 6 bases, with 14 bases spanning the gap. The CDR3 extends over 13 amino acids. The CDR3 region is CASSLSAGREQYF. Written as DNA, the CDR3 is TGTGCCAGCAGCCTATCGGCGGGGCGCGAGCAGTACTTC.

The chain employs TRBV5-6 and TRBJ2-5; 12 positions match TRBD2. Matching the DNA end better, TRBJ2-7 makes the J call doubtful. The CDR3 totals 17 residues. Germline V gives CDR1 SGHDT, CDR2 YYEEEE. CDR3 protein: CASSLLVGLAGNYEQYF. CDR3 nucleotide sequence: TGTGCCAGCAGCTTGTTAGTAGGACTAGCGGGAAACTACGAGCAGTACTTC.

This clone has more than one count but fewer than ten. The chain links TRBV19 to TRBJ1-5; D call uncertain. Trimming stripped 1 base from V and 0 bases from J, with 10 bases between. Germline CDR1 and CDR2: LNHDA and SQIVND (reference sequence). The CDR3 is 16 amino acids. This CDR3 reads CASSIVGAPSNQPQHF. DNA of the CDR3: TGTGCCAGTAGTATAGTCGGAGCGCCTAGCAATCAGCCCCAGCATTTT.

This chain connects TRBV7-8 to TRBJ2-1, with 14 positions matching TRBD2. The CDR3 is 17 residues long. Germline loops: CDR1 SGHVS, CDR2 FQNEAQ. V shed 5 bases and J 5 bases; nucleotides not matched to a gene: 8. The CDR3 is CASSPGLAGGLNNEQFF. In DNA form, the CDR3 reads TGTGCCAGCAGCCCCGGACTAGCGGGAGGCCTTAACAATGAGCAGTTCTTC.

This clone appeared a few times. The rearrangement uses TRBV6-5 and TRBJ2-3; D is possibly TRBD2 (5 bases). This CDR3 contains 12 residues. From germline, CDR1 is MNHEY and CDR2 SVGAGI. Trimming removed 6 bases at V and 6 bases at J, with 10 bases between. CDR3 loop: CASSPGGDTQYF. CDR3 in DNA: TGTGCCAGCAGCCCAGGCGGGGATACGCAGTATTTT.

The V gene is TRBV5-1, the J gene TRBJ2-1, with D unresolved. The germline gives CDR1 SGHRS, CDR2 YFSETQ. The CDR3 extends over 11 amino acids. Trimming removed 0 bases at V and 9 bases at J, with 4 bases between. CDR3 residues: CASSLAGEQFF. The DNA of the CDR3 is TGCGCCAGCAGCTTGGCGGGTGAGCAGTTCTTC.

This clone appeared once. The chain links TRBV5-1 to TRBJ2-3; 9 bases line up with TRBD2. Germline assignment: CDR1 SGHRS and CDR2 YFSETQ. This CDR3 is built from 17 residues. V shed 3 bases and J 1 base; nucleotides not matched to a gene: 9. CDR3 in amino acids: CASSSRSGSFGTDTQYF. CDR3 sequence (DNA): TGCGCCAGCAGCTCCCGTAGCGGGAGTTTTGGCACAGATACGCAGTATTTT.

The rearrangement uses TRBV30 and TRBJ1-4; the D gene is possibly TRBD1 (5 bases). Trimming stripped 3 bases from V and 6 bases from J, with 11 bases between. The CDR3 has 13 amino acids. The germline gives CDR1 GTSNPN, CDR2 SVGIG (reference sequence). The CDR3 bases are TGTGCCTGGAGGGGCCGGGACTATGAAAAACTGTTTTTT. It yields the protein CAWRGRDYEKLFF. Full variable domain (outside the CDR3, taken from reference TRBV30 and TRBJ1-4): SQTIHQWPATLVQPVGSPLSLECTVEGTSNPNLYWYRQAAGRGLQLLFYSVGIGQISSEVPQNLSASRPQDRQFILSSKKLLLSDSGFYLCAWRGRDYEKLFFGSGTQLSVL.

V gene TRBV27 combines with J gene TRBJ2-1; perhaps TRBD2 as D (6 bases). Germline CDR1 reads MNHEY; CDR2 reads SMNVEV (reference sequence). CDR3 length equals 16 residues. Trimming removed 5 bases from V and 3 bases from J, with 17 bases in between. CDR3 sequence reads: CASSLTLGEVYNEQFF. The CDR3 DNA follows: TGTGCCAGCAGTCTTACCTTGGGGGAGGTCTACAATGAGCAGTTCTTC.

The chain couples TRBV7-2 to TRBJ1-1; a weak D match, TRBD1 (5 bases). The CDR3 runs 14 residues. The V gene's germline CDR1 is SGHTA and CDR2 FQGNSA. V was cut by 1 base and J by 9 bases, with 15 bases left in between. This CDR3 reads CASSLVTQGIKAFF. The CDR3 nucleotides are TGTGCCAGCAGCTTAGTCACCCAGGGAATAAAAGCTTTCTTT.

The rearrangement uses TRBV6-1 and TRBJ2-3; D call uncertain. Trimming cost V 1 base and J 2 bases, with 7 bases left between them. Germline loops: CDR1 MNHNS, CDR2 SASEGT. The CDR3 length is 14 residues. CDR3 residues: CASSEGVFTDTQYF. CDR3 nucleotide sequence: TGTGCCAGCAGTGAAGGAGTCTTCACAGATACGCAGTATTTT.